This record concerns one T cell receptor beta chain sequence. Per the study methods: Cell counts per sample came from amplifying reference gene primers. The repertoire was sequenced with immunoSEQ multiplex PCR; TCRdb's copy has only in-frame clones and lacks some. V and J calls and clone size are given by that table; D and trimming were obtained from the DNA. The data hold over 60,000 clones, with approximately 89% observed a single time. J was trimmed by 7 bases and V by 5 bases; bases with no gene match: 14. In germline, CDR1 is MNHEY, CDR2 SVGEGT. The CDR3 is 17 amino acids. This sample was included in a study of blood T cell repertoires in COVID-19.

This clonotype originated in a woman aged 45-65 years with active COVID-19. V gene TRBV6-2 or TRBV6-3 combines with J gene TRBJ2-2, with 9 nucleotides matching TRBD1. Sequenced sample: peripheral blood. The CDR3 DNA sequence: TGTGCCAGCAGTACGACTGGGACAGGGAGGGGCGACGGGGAGCTGTTTTTT. As protein: CASSTTGTGRGDGELFF.